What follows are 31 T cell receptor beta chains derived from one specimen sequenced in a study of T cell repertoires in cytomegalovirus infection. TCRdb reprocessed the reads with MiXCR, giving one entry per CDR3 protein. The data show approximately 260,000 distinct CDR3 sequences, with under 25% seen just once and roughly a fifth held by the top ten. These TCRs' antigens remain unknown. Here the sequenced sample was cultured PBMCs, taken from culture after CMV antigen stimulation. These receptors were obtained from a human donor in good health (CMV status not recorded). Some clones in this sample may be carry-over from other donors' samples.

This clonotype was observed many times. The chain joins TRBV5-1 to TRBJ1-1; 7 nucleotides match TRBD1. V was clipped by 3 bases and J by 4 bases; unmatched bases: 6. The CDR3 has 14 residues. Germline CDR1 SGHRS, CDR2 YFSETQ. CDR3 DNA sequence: TGCGCCAGCAGCTCCGGGACAGCGGGCACTGAAGCTTTCTTT. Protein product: CASSSGTAGTEAFF.

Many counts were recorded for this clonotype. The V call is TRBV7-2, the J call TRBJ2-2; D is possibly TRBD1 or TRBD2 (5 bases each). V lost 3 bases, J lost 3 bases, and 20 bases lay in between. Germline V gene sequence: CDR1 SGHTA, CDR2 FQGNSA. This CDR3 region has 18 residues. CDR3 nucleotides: TGTGCCAGCAGCTTTGACCCCCCGGGCCAGGGAGACACCGGGGAGCTGTTTTTT. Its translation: CASSFDPPGQGDTGELFF.

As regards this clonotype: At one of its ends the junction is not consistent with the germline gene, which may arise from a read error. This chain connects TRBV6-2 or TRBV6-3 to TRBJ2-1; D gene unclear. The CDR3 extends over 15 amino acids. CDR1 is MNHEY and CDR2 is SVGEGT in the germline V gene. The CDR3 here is CASSPEPYLYNEQIF. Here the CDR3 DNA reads TGTGCCAGCAGTCCCGAGCCTTACCTCTACAATGAGCAGATCTTC.

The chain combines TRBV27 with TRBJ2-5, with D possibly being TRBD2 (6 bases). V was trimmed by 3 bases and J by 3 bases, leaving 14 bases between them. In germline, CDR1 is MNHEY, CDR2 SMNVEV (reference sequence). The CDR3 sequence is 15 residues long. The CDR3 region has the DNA TGTGCCAGCAGTTTCCGGAGGGGAAAAAAAGAGACCCAGTACTTC. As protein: CASSFRRGKKETQYF.

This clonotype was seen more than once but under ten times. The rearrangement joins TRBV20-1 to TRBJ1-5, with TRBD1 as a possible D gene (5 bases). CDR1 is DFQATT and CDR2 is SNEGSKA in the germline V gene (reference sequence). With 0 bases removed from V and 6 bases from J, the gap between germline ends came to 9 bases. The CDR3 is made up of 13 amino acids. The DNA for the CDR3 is TGCAGTGCTAGAGATGTTGGGGGTCAGCCCCAGCATTTT. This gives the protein CSARDVGGQPQHF.

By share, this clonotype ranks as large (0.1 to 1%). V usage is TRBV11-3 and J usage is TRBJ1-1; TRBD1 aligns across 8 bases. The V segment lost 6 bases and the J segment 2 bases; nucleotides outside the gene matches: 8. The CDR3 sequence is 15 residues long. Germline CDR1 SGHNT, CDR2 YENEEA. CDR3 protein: CASRRTGTGNTEAFF. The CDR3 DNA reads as TGTGCCAGCAGACGAACCGGGACAGGAAACACTGAAGCTTTCTTT.

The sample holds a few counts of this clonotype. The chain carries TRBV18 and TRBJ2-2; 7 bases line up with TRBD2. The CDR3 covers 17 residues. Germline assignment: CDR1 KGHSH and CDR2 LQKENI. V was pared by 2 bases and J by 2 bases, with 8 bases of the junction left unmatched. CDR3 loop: CASSPFSSGDNTGELFF. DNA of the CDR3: TGTGCCAGCTCACCATTTTCAAGCGGGGATAACACCGGGGAGCTGTTTTTT.

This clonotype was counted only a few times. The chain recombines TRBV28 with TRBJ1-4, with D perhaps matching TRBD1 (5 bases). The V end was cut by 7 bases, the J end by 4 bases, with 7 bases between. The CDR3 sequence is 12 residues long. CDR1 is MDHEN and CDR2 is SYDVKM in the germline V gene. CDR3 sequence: CASTQGNEKLFF. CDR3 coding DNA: TGTGCCAGCACGCAGGGTAATGAAAAACTGTTTTTT.

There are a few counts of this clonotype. In DNA, the CDR3 is TGCAGCACTAGCGGAACTAGCACAGATACGCAGTATTTT. Its protein product is CSTSGTSTDTQYF. The V and J genes are TRBV20-1 and TRBJ2-3, with 8 positions matching TRBD2. From germline, CDR1 is DFQATT and CDR2 SNEGSKA (reference sequence). The CDR3 has 13 residues.

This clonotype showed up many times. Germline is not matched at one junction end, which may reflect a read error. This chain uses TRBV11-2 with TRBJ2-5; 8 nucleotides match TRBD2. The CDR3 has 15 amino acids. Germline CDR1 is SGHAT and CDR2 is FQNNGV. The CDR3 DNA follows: TGTGCAAGCAGGGATTCGCGAGCGGGAGAAGAGACCCAGTACTTC. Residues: CASRDSRAGEETQYF.

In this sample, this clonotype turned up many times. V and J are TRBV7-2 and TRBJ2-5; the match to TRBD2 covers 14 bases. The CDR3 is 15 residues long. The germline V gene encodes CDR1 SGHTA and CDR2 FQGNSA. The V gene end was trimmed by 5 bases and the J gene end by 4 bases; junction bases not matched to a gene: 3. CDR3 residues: CASSLGLAGGETQYF. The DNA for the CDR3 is TGTGCCAGCAGCCTCGGACTAGCGGGAGGAGAGACCCAGTACTTC.

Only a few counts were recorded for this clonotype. Here the CDR3 reads CAIREGQYEQYF. CDR3 nucleotides: TGTGCCATCAGAGAAGGACAGTACGAGCAGTACTTC. The genes are TRBV10-3 and TRBJ2-7; D may be TRBD1 (6 bases). Germline assignment: CDR1 ENHRY and CDR2 SYGVKD. This CDR3 is built from 12 residues. Trimming removed 6 bases from V and 4 bases from J, with 10 bases in between.

CDR3 amino acids: CSAWTPGLRMNNEQFF. The CDR3, as DNA: TGCAGTGCTTGGACCCCGGGGCTCCGCATGAACAATGAGCAGTTCTTC. The chain is built from TRBV20-1 and TRBJ2-1, with D perhaps matching TRBD1 or TRBD2 (5 bases each). Trimming left V 5 bases short and J 5 bases short, with 22 bases between. Germline values: CDR1 DFQATT, CDR2 SNEGSKA (reference sequence). CDR3 size: 16 residues.

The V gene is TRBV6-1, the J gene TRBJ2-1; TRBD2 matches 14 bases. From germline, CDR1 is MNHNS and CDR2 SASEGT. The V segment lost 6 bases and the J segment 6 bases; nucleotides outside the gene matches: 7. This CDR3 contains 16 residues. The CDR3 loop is CASSLRLAGGLNEQFF. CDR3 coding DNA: TGTGCCAGCAGCCTAAGACTAGCGGGAGGGCTCAATGAGCAGTTCTTC.

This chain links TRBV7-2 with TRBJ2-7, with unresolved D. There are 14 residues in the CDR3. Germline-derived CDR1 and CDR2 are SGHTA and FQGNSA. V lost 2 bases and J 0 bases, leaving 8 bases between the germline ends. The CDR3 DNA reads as TGTGCCAGCAGCTTAAAGGCCCCCTCCTACGAGCAGTACTTC. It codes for CASSLKAPSYEQYF.

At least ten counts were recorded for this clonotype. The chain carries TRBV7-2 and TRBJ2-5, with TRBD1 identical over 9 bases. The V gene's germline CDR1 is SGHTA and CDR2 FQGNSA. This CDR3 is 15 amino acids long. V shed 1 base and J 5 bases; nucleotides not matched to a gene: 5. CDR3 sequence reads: CASSLDRGQRETQYF. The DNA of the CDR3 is TGTGCCAGCAGCTTAGACAGGGGGCAGCGGGAGACCCAGTACTTC.

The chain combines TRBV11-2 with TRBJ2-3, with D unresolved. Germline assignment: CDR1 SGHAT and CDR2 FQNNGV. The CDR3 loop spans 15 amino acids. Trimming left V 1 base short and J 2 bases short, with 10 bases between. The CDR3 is CASSLGSRFTDTQYF. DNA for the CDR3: TGTGCCAGCAGCTTAGGCTCCAGATTCACAGATACGCAGTATTTT.

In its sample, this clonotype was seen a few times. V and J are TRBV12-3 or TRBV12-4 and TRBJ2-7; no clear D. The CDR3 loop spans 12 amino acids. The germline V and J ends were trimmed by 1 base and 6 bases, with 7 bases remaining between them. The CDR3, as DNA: TGTGCCAGCAGTTTAGGACCGGGCGAGCAGTACGTC. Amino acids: CASSLGPGEQYV.

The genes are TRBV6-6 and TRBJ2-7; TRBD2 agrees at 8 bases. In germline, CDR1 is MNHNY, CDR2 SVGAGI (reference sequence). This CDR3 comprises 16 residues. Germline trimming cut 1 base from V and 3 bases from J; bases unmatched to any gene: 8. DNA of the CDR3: TGTGCCAGCAGTTACTTCCTATTACGGGAGGGCTACGAGCAGTACTTC. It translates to CASSYFLLREGYEQYF.

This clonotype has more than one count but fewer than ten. The CDR3 DNA reads TGTGCCAGCAGTGCGGGACGTAGGAGCTCCTACGAGCAGTACGTC. Protein sequence: CASSAGRRSSYEQYV. V and J are TRBV2 and TRBJ2-7, with D perhaps given as TRBD1 or TRBD2 (5 bases each). The CDR3 runs to 15 residues. The V and J ends lost 4 bases and 0 bases respectively, with 13 bases between them. From germline, CDR1 is SNHLY and CDR2 FYNNEI.

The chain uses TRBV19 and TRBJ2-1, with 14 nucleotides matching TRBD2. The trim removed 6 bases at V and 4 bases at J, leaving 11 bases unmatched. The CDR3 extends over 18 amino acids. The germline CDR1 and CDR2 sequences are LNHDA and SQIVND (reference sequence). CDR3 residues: CASRPGLAGERLYNEQFF. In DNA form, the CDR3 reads TGTGCCAGTAGACCGGGACTAGCGGGAGAAAGGCTGTACAATGAGCAGTTCTTC.

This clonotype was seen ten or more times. The CDR3, as DNA: TGTGCCAGCAGCTTAGTTAGGGTCACTGAAGCTTTCTTT. Amino acids: CASSLVRVTEAFF. The chain combines TRBV7-9 with TRBJ1-1; unclear D gene. Trimming took off 1 base at V and 4 bases at J, with 7 bases between the two ends. This CDR3 region has 13 residues. Looked up from germline, CDR1 is SEHNR and CDR2 is FQNEAQ (reference sequence).

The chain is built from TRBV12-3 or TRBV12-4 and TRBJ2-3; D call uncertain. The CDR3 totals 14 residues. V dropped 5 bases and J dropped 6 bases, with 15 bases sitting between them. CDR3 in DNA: TGTGCCAGCAGTCTGACCGGGCCCCCCGATACGCAGTATTTT. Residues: CASSLTGPPDTQYF.

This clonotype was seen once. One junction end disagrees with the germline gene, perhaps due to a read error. CDR3: CTSSYGTAQETQYF. The CDR3 DNA is TGTACCAGCAGCTACGGGACGGCCCAAGAGACCCAGTACTTC. J is TRBJ2-5 and V is TRBV6-6, with D perhaps matching TRBD1 or TRBD2 (5 bases each). This CDR3 has 14 amino acids. Germline V gives CDR1 MNHNY, CDR2 SVGAGI (reference sequence).

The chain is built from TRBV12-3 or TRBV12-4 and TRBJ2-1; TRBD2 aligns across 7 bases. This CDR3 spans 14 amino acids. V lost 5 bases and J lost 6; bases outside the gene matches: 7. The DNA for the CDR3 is TGTGCCAGCAGTCCACAACTAGCGTCCAATGAGCAGTTCTTC. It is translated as CASSPQLASNEQFF.

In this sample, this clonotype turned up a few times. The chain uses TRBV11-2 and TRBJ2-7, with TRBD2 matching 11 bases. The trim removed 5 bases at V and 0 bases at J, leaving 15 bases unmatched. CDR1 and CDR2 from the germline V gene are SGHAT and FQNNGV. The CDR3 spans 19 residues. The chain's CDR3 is CASSPPGLAGPGRSYEQYF. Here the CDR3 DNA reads TGTGCCAGCAGCCCTCCCGGACTAGCGGGCCCGGGCCGCTCCTACGAGCAGTACTTC.

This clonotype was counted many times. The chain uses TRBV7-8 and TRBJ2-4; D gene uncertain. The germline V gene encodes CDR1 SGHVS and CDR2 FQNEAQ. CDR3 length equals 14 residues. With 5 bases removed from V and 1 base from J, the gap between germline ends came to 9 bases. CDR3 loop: CASSPTDAKNIQYF. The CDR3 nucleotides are TGTGCCAGCAGCCCGACGGACGCCAAAAACATTCAGTACTTC.

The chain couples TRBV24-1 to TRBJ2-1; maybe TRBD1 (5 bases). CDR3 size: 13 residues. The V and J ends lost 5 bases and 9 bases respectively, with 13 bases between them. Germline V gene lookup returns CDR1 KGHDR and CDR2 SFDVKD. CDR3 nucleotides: TGTGCCACCAGTGGAACCCAGGGTCCTGAGCAGTTCTTC. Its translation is CATSGTQGPEQFF.

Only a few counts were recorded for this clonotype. CDR3 residues: CASSTPGHGPRSYEQYV. The DNA of the CDR3 is TGTGCCAGCAGTACCCCGGGACACGGCCCCCGCTCCTACGAGCAGTACGTC. The genes are TRBV6-2 or TRBV6-3 and TRBJ2-7, with D possibly matching TRBD1 (6 bases). This CDR3 is built from 17 residues. Per germline, CDR1 MNHEY and CDR2 SVGEGT. V was pared by 5 bases and J by 0 bases, with 20 bases between.

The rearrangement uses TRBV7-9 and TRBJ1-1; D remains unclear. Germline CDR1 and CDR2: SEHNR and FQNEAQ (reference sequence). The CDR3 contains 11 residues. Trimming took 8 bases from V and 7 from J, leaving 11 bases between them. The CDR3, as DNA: TGTGCCAGCCGGGCAAATCTTGAAGCTTTCTTT. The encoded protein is CASRANLEAFF. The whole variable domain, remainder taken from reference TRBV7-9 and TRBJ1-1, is DTGVSQNPRHKITKRGQNVTFRCDPISEHNRLYWYRQTLGQGPEFLTYFQNEAQLEKSRLLSDRFSAERPKGSFSTLEIQRTEQGDSAMYLCASRANLEAFFGQGTRLTVV.

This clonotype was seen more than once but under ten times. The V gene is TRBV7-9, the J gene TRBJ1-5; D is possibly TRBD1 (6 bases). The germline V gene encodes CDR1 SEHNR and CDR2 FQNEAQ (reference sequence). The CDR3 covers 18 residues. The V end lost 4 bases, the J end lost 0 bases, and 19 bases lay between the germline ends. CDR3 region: CASSSTGTPDYSNQPQHF. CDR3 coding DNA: TGTGCCAGCAGCTCCACCGGGACACCGGATTATAGCAATCAGCCCCAGCATTTT.